This T cell receptor (beta chain) was sequenced during a study of radiation and T cells in renal cell carcinoma. About the research overall: Nephrectomy followed 15 Gy stereotactic body radiation by 4 weeks.

The V gene's germline CDR1 is SGHRS and CDR2 YFSETQ. J was trimmed by 3 bases and V by 4 bases; bases with no gene match: 6. This CDR3 is 14 amino acids long. This clone turned up a few times. Its cognate antigen is unknown. Time point described: baseline pretreatment blood. The treatment here: 15 Gy SBRT to primary tumor, nephrectomy 4 weeks later. Blood was sampled at baseline, 2 weeks and 4 weeks after SBRT. Study-wide results and caveats: In blood, top tumor clones expanded by 2 weeks, shrinking by 4. Pretreatment tumor biopsies were lacking, so baseline clonotypes are unknown.

Some clones are missing from TCRdb's copy, which holds only in-frame ones; the method was immunoSEQ multiplex PCR. Among more than 140,000 clones listed, 83% were seen once. Sequencing used blood, obtained from a patient whose treatment included radiotherapy and nephrectomy. The clonotype was recovered from a woman aged 45-60 years with renal cell carcinoma. The V and J genes are TRBV5-1 and TRBJ2-7; 8 bases line up with TRBD2. CDR3 in DNA: TGCGCCAGCAGCCCTTTAGCGGGGAACTACGAGCAGTACTTC. Translated: CASSPLAGNYEQYF.